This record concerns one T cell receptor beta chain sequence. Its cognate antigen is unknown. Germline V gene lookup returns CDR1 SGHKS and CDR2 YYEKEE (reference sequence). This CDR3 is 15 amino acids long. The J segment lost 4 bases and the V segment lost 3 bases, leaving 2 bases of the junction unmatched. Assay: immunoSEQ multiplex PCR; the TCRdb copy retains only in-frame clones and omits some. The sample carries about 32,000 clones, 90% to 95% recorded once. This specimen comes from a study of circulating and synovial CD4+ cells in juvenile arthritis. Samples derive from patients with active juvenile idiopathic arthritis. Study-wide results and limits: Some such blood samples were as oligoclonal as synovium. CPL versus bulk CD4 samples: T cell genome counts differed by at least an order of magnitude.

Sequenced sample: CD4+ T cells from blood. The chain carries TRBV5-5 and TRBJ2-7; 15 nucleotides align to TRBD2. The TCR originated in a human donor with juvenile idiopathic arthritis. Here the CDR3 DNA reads TGTGCCAGCAGCTGGACTAGCGGGGGGGCGTACGAGCAGTACTTC. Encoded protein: CASSWTSGGAYEQYF.